The entry below gives a single TCR beta chain sequence along with its context. This specimen comes from a study of blood T cell repertoires in COVID-19. Data came from immunoSEQ multiplex PCR; TCRdb stores just in-frame clones and leaves some out. The sample consists of about 280,000 clones, less than 90% of them appearing once. Sequenced: peripheral blood. The clonotype originates from a human donor in a cohort sampled during active COVID-19.

The CDR3 is CASSTTSTAKNIQYF. The CDR3 DNA sequence: TGTGCCAGCAGCACGACTAGTACCGCCAAAAACATTCAGTACTTC. J is TRBJ2-4 and V is TRBV3-1 (or the pseudogene TRBV3-2), with D possibly TRBD2 on 6 matching bases. The CDR3 extends over 15 amino acids. Germline V gene data show CDR1 as LGHDT and CDR2 as YNNKEL (reference sequence). The V gene lost 5 bases and the J gene lost 1 base, with 12 bases spanning the gap.